The present T cell receptor (beta chain) was sequenced within a study of blood T cell repertoires in COVID-19. The assay was immunoSEQ multiplex PCR, and TCRdb's table has in-frame clones only and misses some. The sample lists roughly 140,000 clones, roughly nine tenths seen once, with around 2.5% in the top ten. V lost 1 base, J lost 7 bases, and 14 bases lay in between. Per germline, CDR1 SGHNT and CDR2 YYREEE (reference sequence). This CDR3 spans 14 amino acids. This clone was seen more than once but under ten times. V and J are TRBV5-4 and TRBJ1-2; D is ambiguous. The sequence was collected from a woman in her 70s with acute or convalescent COVID-19. The sample consisted of peripheral blood. Here the CDR3 reads CASSLPAGSAGYTF. DNA for the CDR3: TGTGCCAGCAGCTTGCCCGCAGGTTCGGCTGGCTACACCTTC.